This entry describes one T cell receptor beta chain. Diagnostic assessment was based on clinical symptoms, serum thyroxine and TRAb, thyroid ultrasound and orbital computed tomography. This sample is part of a study of T cells in Graves' hyperthyroidism and ophthalmopathy. It was RNA transcripts that yielded the amplified TCR beta CDR3 regions. HTBI primers were used for first-round RT-PCR of the TCR CDR3. One entry per CDR3 protein, called by TCRdb with MiXCR from the multiplex PCR reads. The sample lists 300,000 to 500,000 distinct CDR3 sequences, roughly 13% seen once, with 25% to 30% in the top ten. The clonotype comes from a man in his forties or fifties with Graves' ophthalmopathy. The source material was blood.

The CDR3 reads CASSVVGGEAFF. CDR3 coding DNA: TGTGCCAGCAGCGTAGTCGGGGGCGAAGCTTTCTTT. V usage is TRBV9 and J usage is TRBJ1-1; a weak D match, TRBD1 (6 bases). The CDR3 sequence is 12 residues long. From germline, CDR1 is SGDLS and CDR2 YYNGEE. V was clipped by 0 bases and J by 8 bases, with 8 bases between them.